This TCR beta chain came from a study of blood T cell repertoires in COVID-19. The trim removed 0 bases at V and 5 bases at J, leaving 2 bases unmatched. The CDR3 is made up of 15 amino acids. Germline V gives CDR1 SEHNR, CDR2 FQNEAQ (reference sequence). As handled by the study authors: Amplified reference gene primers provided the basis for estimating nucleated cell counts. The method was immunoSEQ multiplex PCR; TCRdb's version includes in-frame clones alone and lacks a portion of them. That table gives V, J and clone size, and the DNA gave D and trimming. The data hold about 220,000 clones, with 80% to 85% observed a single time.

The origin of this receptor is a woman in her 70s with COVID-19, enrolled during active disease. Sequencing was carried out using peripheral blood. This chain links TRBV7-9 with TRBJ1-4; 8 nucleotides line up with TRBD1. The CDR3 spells CASSLARTGNEKLFF. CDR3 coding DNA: TGTGCCAGCAGCTTAGCCCGGACAGGGAATGAAAAACTGTTTTTT. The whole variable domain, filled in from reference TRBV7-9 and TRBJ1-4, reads DTGVSQNPRHKITKRGQNVTFRCDPISEHNRLYWYRQTLGQGPEFLTYFQNEAQLEKSRLLSDRFSAERPKGSFSTLEIQRTEQGDSAMYLCASSLARTGNEKLFFGSGTQLSVL.